What follows are 17 T cell receptor beta chains derived from one specimen sequenced in a study of T cell repertoires in cytomegalovirus infection. TCRdb reprocessed the reads with MiXCR, giving one entry per CDR3 protein. The sample consists of 300,000 to 400,000 distinct CDR3 sequences, about a sixth of them appearing once. The specimen was PBMCs. These receptors originate from a human donor in good health (CMV status not recorded). Some clones in this sample may be carry-over from other donors' samples.

This clonotype was detected only a few times. V usage is TRBV4-2 and J usage is TRBJ2-3; the D gene is possibly TRBD2 (7 bases). Germline CDR1 and CDR2: LGHNA and YNFKEQ. The CDR3 length is 15 residues. Trimming removed 5 bases at V and 5 bases at J, with 17 bases between. CDR3 in amino acids: CASSSWRGRGDTQYF. For the CDR3, the DNA is TGTGCCAGCAGCTCCTGGCGGGGGCGGGGAGATACGCAGTATTTT.

In its sample, this clonotype was seen a few times. This chain joins TRBV6-2 or TRBV6-3 and TRBJ2-7; D is uncertain. CDR1 MNHEY and CDR2 SVGEGT come from the germline V gene. V lost 4 bases to trimming and J lost 1 base, with 11 bases between them. The CDR3 extends over 14 amino acids. This CDR3 is CASSSRLTSYEQYF. In DNA form, the CDR3 reads TGTGCCAGCAGTTCGCGGCTTACTTCCTACGAGCAGTACTTC.

In this sample, this clonotype turned up many times. The chain links TRBV6-1 to TRBJ2-7, with 7 bases lining up with TRBD1. Germline V CDR1 and CDR2: MNHNS, SASEGT. The length of the CDR3 is 13 residues. J gave up 6 bases and V 3 bases, and 5 bases lay outside the gene matches. This CDR3 is CASSERYRGEQYF. The CDR3 DNA sequence: TGTGCCAGCAGTGAGCGATACAGGGGCGAGCAGTACTTC.

This clonotype was seen a few times. The chain is built from TRBV6-5 and TRBJ2-2; D is unclear. CDR3 length: 16 residues. The germline gives CDR1 MNHEY, CDR2 SVGAGI. V was clipped by 0 bases and J by 7 bases, with 15 bases between them. The chain's CDR3 is CASSYSPGEVIGELFF. The CDR3 coding sequence is TGTGCCAGCAGTTACTCTCCGGGTGAAGTAATCGGGGAGCTGTTTTTT.

V gene TRBV2 combines with J gene TRBJ2-3; 7 positions agree with TRBD2. Unmatched junction bases numbered 1, after V lost 1 base and J lost 6 bases. Germline assignment: CDR1 SNHLY and CDR2 FYNNEI. This CDR3 has 13 residues. CDR3 residues: CASSEDGRDTQYF. As DNA, the CDR3 is TGTGCCAGCAGTGAAGACGGGAGGGATACGCAGTATTTT. Drawing the rest from reference TRBV2 and TRBJ2-3, the complete variable domain is EPEVTQTPSHQVTQMGQEVILRCVPISNHLYFYWYRQILGQKVEFLVSFYNNEISEKSEIFDDQFSVERPDGSNFTLKIRSTKLEDSAMYFCASSEDGRDTQYFGPGTRLTVL.

This clonotype was found a few times. The chain links TRBV2 to TRBJ1-4; D is unresolved. Per the germline V gene, CDR1 is SNHLY and CDR2 is FYNNEI. With 6 bases removed from V and 5 bases from J, the gap between germline ends came to 13 bases. The CDR3 spans 14 residues. CDR3 in amino acids: CASRPDIPNEKLFF. The CDR3 region has the DNA TGTGCCAGCAGACCCGACATACCGAATGAAAAACTGTTTTTT.

This clonotype was counted between two and nine times. The CDR3 here is CASSFLAGGPGEQFF. The CDR3 coding sequence is TGTGCCAGCAGTTTTTTAGCGGGAGGGCCCGGTGAGCAGTTCTTC. This sequence joins TRBV12-3 or TRBV12-4 and TRBJ2-1, with 11 nucleotides matching TRBD2. Unmatched junction bases numbered 7, after V lost 3 bases and J lost 9 bases. CDR3 length: 15 residues.

V usage is TRBV12-3 or TRBV12-4 and J usage is TRBJ1-4; the D is unclear. The CDR3 consists of 13 residues. Trimming cost V 8 bases and J 8 bases, with 15 bases left between them. The CDR3 is CASGPGVQEKLFF. In DNA form, the CDR3 reads TGTGCCAGCGGTCCCGGGGTACAAGAAAAACTGTTTTTT.

V is TRBV2 and J is TRBJ2-1; 10 bases align to TRBD2. This CDR3 is 14 amino acids long. With 4 bases clipped from V and 7 bases from J, the junction kept 4 bases outside the gene matches. Germline CDR1 is SNHLY and CDR2 is FYNNEI. In nucleotides, the CDR3 is TGTGCCAGCAGTGCGCTAGCGGGGGTTAATGAGCAGTTCTTC. This gives the protein CASSALAGVNEQFF.

This clonotype was counted a few times. CDR3 coding DNA: TGTGCCAGCACCGACATCTTGGGGGCAAGCGAGACCCAGTACTTC. Amino acid sequence: CASTDILGASETQYF. This chain links TRBV28 with TRBJ2-5, with a possible D match to TRBD1 (6 bases). Germline V gene data show CDR1 as MDHEN and CDR2 as SYDVKM. Deletions cut 7 bases from V and 5 bases from J, with 20 bases between. The CDR3 has 15 amino acids.

The chain joins TRBV10-1 to TRBJ2-1; possibly TRBD1 for D (5 bases). This CDR3 is 12 amino acids long. The V gene lost 6 bases and the J gene lost 8 bases, with 11 bases spanning the gap. Germline V CDR1 and CDR2: WNHNN, SYGVQD (reference sequence). CDR3 amino acids: CASSGREDEQFF. CDR3 in DNA: TGCGCCAGCAGCGGCAGGGAAGATGAGCAGTTCTTC.

J is TRBJ1-4 and V is TRBV25-1; D unresolved. The CDR3 sequence is 15 residues long. The V and J ends lost 6 bases and 0 bases respectively, with 11 bases between them. Germline-derived CDR1 and CDR2 are MGHDK and SYGVNS. CDR3 residues: CASRGRFSTNEKLFF. In DNA form, the CDR3 reads TGTGCCAGCAGAGGAAGGTTTTCAACTAATGAAAAACTGTTTTTT.

Ten or more counts support this clonotype. This rearrangement joins TRBV7-6 to TRBJ2-3; no clear D gene. The V end lost 5 bases, the J end lost 0 bases, and 6 bases lay between the germline ends. Germline values: CDR1 SGHVS, CDR2 FNYEAQ. The CDR3 covers 13 residues. The CDR3 protein is CASSRASTDTQYF. The CDR3 DNA is TGTGCCAGCAGCCGTGCTAGCACAGATACGCAGTATTTT.

About this clonotype: Being one base from a much bigger clone, this may be a read error. The rearrangement links TRBV6-1 to TRBJ2-5; the D is unclear. Germline V gene sequence: CDR1 MNHNS, CDR2 SASEGT. The length of the CDR3 is 11 residues. The ends were cut back, 5 bases at V and 5 bases at J, with 6 bases in the middle. CDR3 sequence: CASSHGETQYF. In nucleotides, the CDR3 is TGTGCCAGCAGTCACGGGGAGACCCAGTACTTC.

This chain uses TRBV11-2 with TRBJ2-3; a possible D gene is TRBD2 (5 bases). The CDR3 is 15 residues long. In germline, CDR1 is SGHAT, CDR2 FQNNGV. Trimming left V 5 bases short and J 4 bases short, with 16 bases between. The CDR3 coding sequence is TGTGCCAGCAGCACCCGGGGTTATGGGGCAGATACGCAGTATTTT. Translating it yields CASSTRGYGADTQYF.

This chain links TRBV5-1 with TRBJ2-3, with D possibly matching TRBD1 (6 bases). Trimming shortened V by 4 bases and J by 4 bases, and 16 bases separated the two germline ends. Germline lookup yields CDR1 SGHRS and CDR2 YFSETQ. The CDR3 runs 15 residues. Here the CDR3 DNA reads TGCGCCAGCAGCATAGGACAGACGGGTTCAGATACGCAGTATTTT. This gives the protein CASSIGQTGSDTQYF.

This clonotype was seen only a few times. The chain joins TRBV12-3 or TRBV12-4 to TRBJ2-1; 9 bases map to TRBD2. Trimming at V came to 5 bases and at J to 0 bases, leaving 5 bases not matched to a gene. This CDR3 contains 16 residues. CDR3 loop: CASSARTSASYNEQFF. The CDR3 nucleotides read TGTGCCAGCAGTGCCCGGACTAGCGCCTCCTACAATGAGCAGTTCTTC.